The sequence of this TCR beta chain was determined in a study of Ad26.COV2.S vaccination and SARS-CoV-2 variants. Treatment given: approximately 18 received Ad26.COV2.S at low or high dose, single or two shots; 5 received placebo; per-sample allocation not given. Sampling took place 63 days after the first vaccine or placebo injection. This clone was recorded once. The germline gives CDR1 LGHNA, CDR2 YSLEER. The germline V and J ends were trimmed by 0 bases and 2 bases, with 10 bases remaining between them. This CDR3 contains 15 residues. TCRdb's copy holds only in-frame clones and misses some; the assay was immunoSEQ multiplex PCR. The sample shows about 410,000 clones, around 85% of them seen only once.

The sample here was peripheral blood, taken in a trial of Ad26.COV2.S vaccine versus placebo. The chain carries TRBV4-3 and TRBJ1-1; D not resolved. The sequence derives from a person aged 18-65 years who received the Ad26.COV2.S COVID-19 vaccine or a placebo. The CDR3 reads CASSQEAVTNTEAFF. CDR3 nucleotides: TGCGCCAGCAGCCAAGAAGCGGTAACAAACACTGAAGCTTTCTTT.